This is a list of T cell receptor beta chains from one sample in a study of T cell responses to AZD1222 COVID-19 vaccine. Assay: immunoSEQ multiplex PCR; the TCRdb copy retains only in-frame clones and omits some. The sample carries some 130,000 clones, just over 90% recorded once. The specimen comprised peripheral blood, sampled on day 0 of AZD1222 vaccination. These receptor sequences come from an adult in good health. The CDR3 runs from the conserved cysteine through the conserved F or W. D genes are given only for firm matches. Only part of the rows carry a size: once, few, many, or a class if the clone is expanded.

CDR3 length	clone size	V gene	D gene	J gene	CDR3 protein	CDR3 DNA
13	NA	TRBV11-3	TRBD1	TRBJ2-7	CASSFVGGHEQYF	TGTGCCAGCAGCTTCGTAGGGGGCCACGAGCAGTACTTC
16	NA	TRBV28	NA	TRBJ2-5	CASSAERGLPIETQYF	TGTGCCAGCAGTGCCGAACGGGGCCTTCCAATTGAGACCCAGTACTTC
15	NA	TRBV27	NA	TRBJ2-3	CASSLLQGSTDTQYF	TGTGCCAGCAGTTTATTGCAGGGAAGCACAGATACGCAGTATTTT
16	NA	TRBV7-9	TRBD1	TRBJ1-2	CASSLGGQGARYGYTF	TGTGCCAGCAGCTTAGGAGGACAGGGGGCTCGGTATGGCTACACCTTC
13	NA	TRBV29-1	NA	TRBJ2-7	CSVVRRGAYEQYF	TGCAGCGTTGTTAGGCGGGGTGCCTACGAGCAGTACTTC
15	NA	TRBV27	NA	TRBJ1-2	CASSLSLGGNYGYTF	TGTGCCAGCAGTTTATCGTTAGGGGGGAACTATGGCTACACCTTC
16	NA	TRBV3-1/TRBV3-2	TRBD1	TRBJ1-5	CASSQDGGGINQPQHF	TGTGCCAGCAGCCAAGATGGAGGGGGCATCAATCAGCCCCAGCATTTT
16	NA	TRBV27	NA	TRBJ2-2	CASSTRWAMNTGELFF	TGTGCCAGCAGTACCCGGTGGGCGATGAACACCGGGGAGCTGTTTTTT
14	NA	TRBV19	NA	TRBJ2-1	CASKVQGPYNEQFF	TGTGCCAGTAAGGTCCAGGGGCCCTACAATGAGCAGTTCTTC
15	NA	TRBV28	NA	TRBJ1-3	CASSLDSTYGNTIYF	TGTGCCAGCAGTTTAGACAGCACATATGGAAACACCATATATTTT
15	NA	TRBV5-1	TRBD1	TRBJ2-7	CASSLGRGLPYEQYF	TGCGCCAGCAGCTTAGGCAGGGGGTTACCCTACGAGCAGTACTTC
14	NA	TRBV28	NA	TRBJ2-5	CASSPPGPSETQYF	TGTGCCAGCAGTCCGCCGGGACCATCGGAGACCCAGTACTTC
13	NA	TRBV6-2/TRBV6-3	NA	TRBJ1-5	CASSYGSNQPQHF	TGTGCCAGCAGTTACGGTAGCAATCAGCCCCAGCATTTT
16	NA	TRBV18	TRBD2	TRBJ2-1	CASSPRTSGAYNEQFF	TGTGCCAGCTCACCCCGGACTAGCGGGGCTTACAATGAGCAGTTCTTC
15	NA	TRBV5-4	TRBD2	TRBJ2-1	CATALGGTSYNEQFF	TGTGCCACGGCTCTGGGGGGGACCTCCTACAATGAGCAGTTCTTC
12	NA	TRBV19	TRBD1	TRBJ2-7	CATGQGAAEQYF	TGTGCCACCGGACAGGGGGCTGCCGAGCAGTACTTC
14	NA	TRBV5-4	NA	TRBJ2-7	CASSLPQPYYEQYF	TGTGCCAGCAGCTTGCCCCAGCCTTACTACGAGCAGTACTTC
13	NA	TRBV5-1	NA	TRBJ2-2	CASSSIIPGELFF	TGCGCCAGCAGCTCTATAATCCCCGGGGAGCTGTTTTTT
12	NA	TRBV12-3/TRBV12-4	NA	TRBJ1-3	CASSLFGNTIYF	TGTGCCAGCAGTTTGTTCGGAAACACCATATATTTT
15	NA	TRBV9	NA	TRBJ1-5	CASSVSGTANQPQHF	TGTGCCAGCAGCGTTTCAGGGACCGCCAATCAGCCCCAGCATTTT
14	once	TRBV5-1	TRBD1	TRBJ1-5	CASSMGQGGQPQHF	TGCGCCAGCAGCATGGGACAGGGTGGGCAGCCCCAGCATTTT
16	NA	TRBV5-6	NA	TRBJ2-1	CASSANSGTSYNEQFF	TGTGCCAGCAGCGCCAATTCAGGGACCTCCTACAATGAGCAGTTCTTC
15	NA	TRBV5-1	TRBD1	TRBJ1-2	CASSLAGTVNYGYTF	TGCGCCAGCAGCTTGGCAGGGACAGTTAACTATGGCTACACCTTC
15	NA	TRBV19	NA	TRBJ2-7	CASSIVLGTTYEQYF	TGTGCCAGTAGTATAGTTCTGGGGACGACCTACGAGCAGTACTTC
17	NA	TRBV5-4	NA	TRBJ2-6	CASSLNGPSSGANVLTF	TGTGCCAGCAGCTTGAACGGCCCGTCCTCTGGGGCCAACGTCCTGACTTTC
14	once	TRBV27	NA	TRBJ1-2	CASSEQGLYNGYTF	TGTGCCAGCAGTGAGCAGGGCCTATACAATGGCTACACCTTC
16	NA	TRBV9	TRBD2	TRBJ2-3	CASSATGGGPGDTQYF	TGTGCCAGCAGCGCCACCGGCGGGGGGCCCGGGGATACGCAGTATTTT
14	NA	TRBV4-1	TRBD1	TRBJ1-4	CASSWGQVAEKLFF	TGCGCCAGCAGCTGGGGACAGGTCGCCGAAAAACTGTTTTTT
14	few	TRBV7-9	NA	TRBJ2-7	CASSSWDNSYEQYF	TGTGCCAGCAGCTCCTGGGACAACTCCTACGAGCAGTACTTC
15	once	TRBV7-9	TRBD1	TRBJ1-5	CASSAGDRQNQPQHF	TGTGCCAGCAGCGCCGGGGACAGGCAGAATCAGCCCCAGCATTTT
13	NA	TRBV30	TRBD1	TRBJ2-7	CAWSQGASYEQYF	TGTGCCTGGAGTCAGGGGGCATCCTACGAGCAGTACTTC
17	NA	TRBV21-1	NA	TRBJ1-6	CASSKVRTYTARSPLHF	TGTGCCAGCAGCAAAGTCAGGACCTACACGGCTCGGTCACCCCTCCACTTT
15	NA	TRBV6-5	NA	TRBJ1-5	CASSTPSGGIQPQHF	TGTGCCAGCAGTACCCCAAGCGGTGGGATTCAGCCCCAGCATTTT
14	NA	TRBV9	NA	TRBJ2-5	CASSVQSAGETQYF	TGTGCCAGCAGCGTACAGAGCGCGGGGGAGACCCAGTACTTC
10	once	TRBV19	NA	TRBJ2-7	CASAGVEQYF	TGTGCCAGTGCCGGCGTCGAGCAGTACTTC
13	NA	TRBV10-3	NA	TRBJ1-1	CAISEAGNTEAFF	TGTGCCATCAGTGAAGCGGGGAACACTGAAGCTTTCTTT
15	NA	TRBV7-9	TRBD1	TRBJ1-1	CASSLAQGENTEAFF	TGTGCCAGCAGCTTAGCGCAGGGGGAGAACACTGAAGCTTTCTTT